The 10 T cell receptor beta chains listed next were all sequenced from one sample in a study of neurological immune-mediated disorders (dated by TCRdb to about 2019). Explained via the paper, the time point label denotes: longitudinal time-point 3. The method behind the library was 5' RACE. This sample was sequenced with an Illumina HiSeq 2500. TCRdb reanalyzed the raw reads on its own, using fastp at Q25 for trimming and MiXCR for clone calling, and kept in-frame beta chains. When rows share a CDR3 protein, they turn into one entry using the most common DNA and genes. Recorded for this sample are 85,000 to 110,000 distinct CDR3 sequences; 10% to 12% of them occurred a single time. Clones ranked in the top ten supply 3.1% of the sample. The sequencing input was PBMCs. Source of these receptors: a female donor with HTLV-1-associated myelopathy (HAM/TSP).

This clonotype has ten or more counts. This rearrangement joins TRBV5-6 to TRBJ2-3; D not resolved. This CDR3 has 15 amino acids. Germline-derived CDR1 and CDR2 are SGHDT and YYEEEE. V lost 1 base, J lost 0 bases, and 9 bases lay in between. The CDR3: CASSLPGISTDTQYF. The CDR3 DNA reads TGTGCCAGCAGCTTGCCGGGTATAAGCACAGATACGCAGTATTTT.

This clonotype was recorded many times. The rearrangement joins TRBV28 to TRBJ2-2; no clear D gene. Looked up from germline, CDR1 is MDHEN and CDR2 is SYDVKM. V gave up 6 bases and J gave up 5 bases, with 13 bases separating them. The CDR3 runs 14 residues. The CDR3 loop is CASRPPQLTGELFF. The CDR3 region has the DNA TGTGCCAGCAGACCCCCCCAGTTAACCGGGGAGCTGTTTTTT.

Ten or more counts support this clonotype. The chain is built from TRBV5-1 and TRBJ2-5, with D hard to call. Germline-derived CDR1 and CDR2 are SGHRS and YFSETQ. The V end was cut by 4 bases, the J end by 0 bases, with 1 base between. The CDR3 length is 11 residues. The CDR3 bases are TGCGCCAGCAGCAACCAAGAGACCCAGTACTTC. Protein sequence: CASSNQETQYF. Complete variable domain (other parts from reference TRBV5-1 and TRBJ2-5): KAGVTQTPRYLIKTRGQQVTLSCSPISGHRSVSWYQQTPGQGLQFLFEYFSETQRNKGNFPGRFSGRQFSNSRSEMNVSTLELGDSALYLCASSNQETQYFGPGTRLLVL.

This clonotype has a count of ten or more. The chain combines TRBV18 with TRBJ1-5; TRBD1 is a possible D gene (6 bases). The CDR3 consists of 14 residues. Between the trimmed V and J ends, which lost 9 bases and 6 bases, there was a span of 18 bases. Germline CDR1 is KGHSH and CDR2 is LQKENI. The CDR3 loop is CARSQGLRGQPQHF. The CDR3 coding sequence is TGTGCCAGGTCGCAGGGGTTGCGGGGTCAGCCCCAGCATTTT.

This clonotype occurred many times. The chain uses TRBV7-8 and TRBJ2-4; D ambiguous. This CDR3 is 14 amino acids long. The V end lost 1 base, the J end lost 6 bases, and 10 bases lay between the germline ends. CDR1 SGHVS and CDR2 FQNEAQ come from the germline V gene. The CDR3 DNA reads TGTGCCAGCAGCTTAGTTGGGGTTGGAAACATTCAGTACTTC. The encoded protein is CASSLVGVGNIQYF.

This clonotype was seen at least ten times. The V and J genes are TRBV4-1 and TRBJ2-1, with 9 positions matching TRBD2. The junction had 10 bases not matched to a gene; V was cut back by 0 bases and J by 7 bases. The CDR3 is made up of 17 amino acids. Germline V lookup: CDR1 MGHRA, CDR2 YSYEKL. The DNA of the CDR3 is TGCGCCAGCAGCCAAGATCTCCCGCGGGGGGGCCGTAATGAGCAGTTCTTC. Its translation: CASSQDLPRGGRNEQFF.

In its sample, this clonotype was seen many times. This chain connects TRBV5-1 to TRBJ2-5; D is unclear. Germline CDR1 and CDR2: SGHRS and YFSETQ. The CDR3 runs 15 residues. Trimming took 4 bases from V and 5 from J, leaving 18 bases between them. The CDR3, as DNA: TGCGCCAGCAGCGTAGGGTCGTCCCCCCCGGAGACCCAGTACTTC. Residues: CASSVGSSPPETQYF.

This clonotype was recorded many times. The chain carries TRBV20-1 and TRBJ2-1, with TRBD2 matching over 10 bases. V lost 3 bases to trimming and J lost 4 bases; unmatched junction nucleotides: 6. Germline V lookup: CDR1 DFQATT, CDR2 SNEGSKA (reference sequence). CDR3 length: 15 amino acids. The CDR3 sequence is CSARKAGGIYNEQFF. CDR3 in DNA: TGCAGTGCTAGGAAAGCGGGGGGGATTTACAATGAGCAGTTCTTC.

The chain has TRBV4-2 and TRBJ2-4; possibly TRBD2 for D (6 bases). CDR1 and CDR2 (germline): LGHNA, YNFKEQ. This CDR3 is 18 amino acids long. Trimming cost V 9 bases and J 0 bases, with 24 bases left between them. In DNA, the CDR3 is TGTGCCAGTACCCAGTCATGGGGGGACGGGTTAGCCAAAAACATTCAGTACTTC. Its protein is CASTQSWGDGLAKNIQYF.

This clonotype was picked up many times. V usage is TRBV5-6 and J usage is TRBJ1-5; D not resolved. The length of the CDR3 is 15 residues. Germline V lookup: CDR1 SGHDT, CDR2 YYEEEE. V shed 0 bases and J shed 5 bases, with 12 bases lying between them. CDR3 loop: CASSLGVNGHQPQHF. The CDR3, as DNA: TGTGCCAGCAGCTTGGGGGTAAACGGTCATCAGCCCCAGCATTTT.